Following are 31 T cell receptor beta chains from one sample sequenced in a study of OX40 agonist ivuxolimab in advanced cancers. The data were produced by immunoSEQ multiplex PCR, yet TCRdb's version contains in-frame clones alone and is incomplete. This sample has 100,000 or so clones; 75% to 95% occur once, and the top ten carry about 0.31%. Sequenced material: CD4+ or CD8+ T cells sorted from blood, taken in a trial of the OX40 agonist ivuxolimab. The receptors stem from an adult with an advanced solid tumor such as melanoma, head and neck, liver or kidney cancer.

In this sample, this clone turned up a few times. J is TRBJ1-3 and V is TRBV7-2; D is ambiguous. With 7 bases removed from V and 0 bases from J, the gap between germline ends came to 10 bases. CDR3 length: 14 residues. Germline V gives CDR1 SGHTA, CDR2 FQGNSA. The CDR3 spells CASTPNSSGNTIYF. The CDR3 coding sequence is TGTGCCAGCACCCCCAACAGCTCTGGAAACACCATATATTTT.

This chain links TRBV18 with TRBJ1-2; TRBD1 aligns across 9 bases. V shed 6 bases and J 6 bases; nucleotides not matched to a gene: 8. CDR1 and CDR2 from the germline V gene are KGHSH and LQKENI. This CDR3 contains 14 residues. The CDR3 protein is CASSVDGTGNGYTF. CDR3 in DNA: TGTGCCAGCTCCGTCGACGGGACAGGGAATGGCTACACCTTC.

The V and J genes are TRBV7-6 and TRBJ2-5; 12 nucleotides agree with TRBD2. In germline, CDR1 is SGHVS, CDR2 FNYEAQ. CDR3 length equals 15 residues. J was trimmed by 2 bases and V by 7 bases; bases with no gene match: 5. CDR3 nucleotide sequence: TGTGCCAGCACCGGACTAGCGGGACAGCAAGAGACCCAGTACTTC. Its protein product is CASTGLAGQQETQYF.

The chain has TRBV9 and TRBJ2-3; possibly TRBD2 for D (6 bases). The CDR3 loop spans 15 amino acids. CDR1 is SGDLS and CDR2 is YYNGEE in the germline V gene. V lost 2 bases, J lost 7 bases, and 17 bases lay in between. The CDR3 bases are TGTGCCAGCAGCGTCGGATGGGGGGAGGTAAATACGCAGTATTTT. It is translated as CASSVGWGEVNTQYF.

V and J are TRBV4-1 and TRBJ2-4, with TRBD1 as a possible D gene (5 bases). Germline assignment: CDR1 MGHRA and CDR2 YSYEKL. The CDR3 is 14 residues long. V was shortened by 5 bases and J by 8 bases, with 16 bases between the two germline ends. The CDR3 loop reads CASSEATVRDIQYF. Written as DNA, the CDR3 is TGCGCCAGCAGCGAGGCGACAGTTAGGGACATTCAGTACTTC.

This clone was recorded once. This chain links TRBV19 with TRBJ1-3, with a possible D match to TRBD1 (5 bases). This CDR3 has 18 amino acids. Germline values: CDR1 LNHDA, CDR2 SQIVND (reference sequence). Deletions cut 0 bases from V and 0 bases from J, with 15 bases between. Here the CDR3 reads CASSIESRQRYSGNTIYF. CDR3 nucleotides: TGTGCCAGTAGTATAGAAAGCCGACAGCGGTACTCTGGAAACACCATATATTTT.

The genes are TRBV5-4 and TRBJ2-5, with D possibly being TRBD2 (6 bases). This CDR3 has 14 amino acids. CDR1 is SGHNT and CDR2 is YYREEE in the germline V gene (reference sequence). Deletions cut 7 bases from V and 0 bases from J, with 13 bases between. CDR3 nucleotide sequence: TGTGCCAGCGTCTTCACGGGAGACCAAGAGACCCAGTACTTC. Translated: CASVFTGDQETQYF. Variable domain in full (rest from reference TRBV5-4 and TRBJ2-5): ETGVTQSPTHLIKTRGQQVTLRCSSQSGHNTVSWYQQALGQGPQFIFQYYREEENGRGNFPPRFSGLQFPNYSSELNVNALELDDSALYLCASVFTGDQETQYFGPGTRLLVL.

CDR3 sequence (DNA): TGTGCCAGCAGTTGGGACGGAAGGAGCACAGATACGCAGTATTTT. As protein: CASSWDGRSTDTQYF. The gene calls are TRBV2 and TRBJ2-3, with D tentatively TRBD1 or TRBD2 (5 bases each). This CDR3 region has 15 residues. Germline V gene lookup returns CDR1 SNHLY and CDR2 FYNNEI. V gave up 5 bases and J gave up 0 bases, with 12 bases separating them.

The chain is built from TRBV6-5 and TRBJ2-7; TRBD2 is a possible D gene (6 bases). V gave up 5 bases and J gave up 5 bases, with 16 bases separating them. This CDR3 is built from 14 residues. Per germline, CDR1 MNHEY and CDR2 SVGAGI. The CDR3 reads CASSRSSGLDEQYF. Written as DNA, the CDR3 is TGTGCCAGCAGTCGCAGTAGCGGCCTCGACGAGCAGTACTTC.

V gene TRBV7-9 combines with J gene TRBJ2-6; tentative D call: TRBD1 (6 bases). CDR3 length: 15 amino acids. In germline, CDR1 is SEHNR, CDR2 FQNEAQ (reference sequence). The V gene lost 4 bases and the J gene lost 2 bases, with 9 bases spanning the gap. This chain's CDR3 is CASSSQGTGANVLTF. The CDR3 region has the DNA TGTGCCAGCAGCTCCCAGGGGACTGGGGCCAACGTCCTGACTTTC.

The chain couples TRBV11-2 to TRBJ2-1, with 8 bases that match TRBD2. The CDR3 covers 15 residues. The J segment lost 3 bases and the V segment lost 5 bases, leaving 6 bases of the junction unmatched. Germline loops: CDR1 SGHAT, CDR2 FQNNGV. CDR3 sequence reads: CASSRGGTNYNEQFF. The CDR3 coding sequence is TGTGCCAGCAGCCGGGGGGGGACGAACTACAATGAGCAGTTCTTC.

This chain joins TRBV19 and TRBJ2-2; D unresolved. V shed 5 bases and J shed 3 bases, with 10 bases lying between them. Germline CDR1 LNHDA, CDR2 SQIVND (reference sequence). The CDR3 spans 14 residues. The CDR3 DNA follows: TGTGCCAGTAGTGTCCGAACGCACACCGGGGAGCTGTTTTTT. It codes for CASSVRTHTGELFF.

The rearrangement links TRBV5-4 to TRBJ2-7; tentative D call: TRBD1 (6 bases). Germline values: CDR1 SGHNT, CDR2 YYREEE (reference sequence). This CDR3 contains 13 residues. Trimming removed 4 bases from V and 0 bases from J, with 8 bases in between. The CDR3 coding sequence is TGTGCCAGCAGCCGGACAGACTCCTACGAGCAGTACTTC. Protein sequence: CASSRTDSYEQYF. Looking up the rest from reference TRBV5-4 and TRBJ2-7 gives the full variable domain: ETGVTQSPTHLIKTRGQQVTLRCSSQSGHNTVSWYQQALGQGPQFIFQYYREEENGRGNFPPRFSGLQFPNYSSELNVNALELDDSALYLCASSRTDSYEQYFGPGTRLTVT.

This chain joins TRBV7-2 and TRBJ2-3; unclear D gene. The V gene's germline CDR1 is SGHTA and CDR2 FQGNSA. Trimming took 5 bases from V and 2 from J, leaving 8 bases between them. The CDR3 contains 13 residues. CDR3 sequence (DNA): TGTGCCAGCAGCATGGCCCTCACAGATACGCAGTATTTT. This sequence encodes CASSMALTDTQYF.

The V call is TRBV4-3, the J call TRBJ2-1; D is undetermined. The germline V gene encodes CDR1 LGHNA and CDR2 YSLEER. The germline V and J ends were trimmed by 1 base and 0 bases, with 10 bases remaining between them. This CDR3 contains 16 residues. The CDR3 region is CASSQGPASSYNEQFF. The CDR3 DNA reads as TGCGCCAGCAGCCAAGGACCAGCGAGCTCCTACAATGAGCAGTTCTTC.

V is TRBV5-1 and J is TRBJ1-1; TRBD1 is a possible D gene (6 bases). Looked up from germline, CDR1 is SGHRS and CDR2 is YFSETQ. V was pared by 1 base and J by 1 base, with 11 bases between. CDR3 size: 15 residues. The DNA of the CDR3 is TGCGCCAGCAGCTTGTTACAGGGAACGAACACTGAAGCTTTCTTT. It specifies CASSLLQGTNTEAFF.

The V call is TRBV7-2, the J call TRBJ1-3; D possibly corresponds to TRBD1 (5 bases). The V gene lost 5 bases and the J gene lost 4 bases, with 21 bases spanning the gap. The CDR3 is made up of 17 amino acids. CDR1 SGHTA and CDR2 FQGNSA come from the germline V gene. CDR3 amino acids: CASSLHGGGIVGNTIYF. The CDR3 DNA reads TGTGCCAGCAGCCTTCATGGCGGGGGGATAGTCGGAAACACCATATATTTT.

This clone has a handful of counts. The chain joins TRBV7-2 to TRBJ2-7; 7 bases are shared with TRBD2. Germline loops: CDR1 SGHTA, CDR2 FQGNSA. The CDR3 extends over 18 amino acids. Trimming cost V 2 bases and J 1 base; bases outside gene matches: 14. Here the CDR3 DNA reads TGTGCCAGCAGCTTAAACGTTGAGCGGGGTTTACTATCCTACGAGCAGTACTTC. This sequence encodes CASSLNVERGLLSYEQYF. Looking up the rest from reference TRBV7-2 and TRBJ2-7 gives the full variable domain: GAGVSQSPSNKVTEKGKDVELRCDPISGHTALYWYRQSLGQGLEFLIYFQGNSAPDKSGLPSDRFSAERTGGSVSTLTIQRTQQEDSAVYLCASSLNVERGLLSYEQYFGPGTRLTVT.

The J gene is TRBJ2-5, the V gene TRBV5-1; 10 bases are shared with TRBD2. V lost 4 bases, J lost 4 bases, and 7 bases stayed unmatched. CDR1 and CDR2 (germline): SGHRS, YFSETQ. The CDR3 spans 15 residues. This CDR3 reads CASSQSGRARETQYF. The CDR3, as DNA: TGCGCCAGCAGCCAAAGCGGGAGGGCCAGAGAGACCCAGTACTTC.

The genes are TRBV19 and TRBJ2-6; TRBD2 agrees at 8 bases. V shed 5 bases, J shed 2 bases, and the junction held 8 bases outside the gene matches. This CDR3 is 17 amino acids long. Germline CDR1 LNHDA, CDR2 SQIVND (reference sequence). The CDR3, as DNA: TGTGCCAGTAGTGGACCCCTGCGGGGGGCTGGGGCCAACGTCCTGACTTTC. Translation gives CASSGPLRGAGANVLTF.

The chain has TRBV18 and TRBJ2-5; no clear D gene. In germline, CDR1 is KGHSH, CDR2 LQKENI. Trimming cost V 3 bases and J 4 bases, with 12 bases left between them. This CDR3 comprises 14 residues. The CDR3 DNA follows: TGTGCCAGCTCACCGAGGAAAGGCCCAGAGACCCAGTACTTC. Protein product: CASSPRKGPETQYF.

This chain's CDR3 is CASSLSSPSGTGELFF. CDR3 DNA: TGTGCCAGCAGCTTATCCTCCCCTAGCGGAACCGGGGAGCTGTTTTTT. The V gene is TRBV7-9, the J gene TRBJ2-2; 7 bases are shared with TRBD2. V shed 2 bases, J shed 5 bases, and the junction held 8 bases outside the gene matches. Germline V lookup: CDR1 SEHNR, CDR2 FQNEAQ (reference sequence). The CDR3 is made up of 16 amino acids. The whole variable domain, remainder taken from reference TRBV7-9 and TRBJ2-2, is DTGVSQNPRHKITKRGQNVTFRCDPISEHNRLYWYRQTLGQGPEFLTYFQNEAQLEKSRLLSDRFSAERPKGSFSTLEIQRTEQGDSAMYLCASSLSSPSGTGELFFGEGSRLTVL.

The J gene is TRBJ2-1, the V gene TRBV6-4; either TRBD1 or TRBD2 may supply D (5 bases each). The CDR3 has 15 amino acids. Germline V gene lookup returns CDR1 MRHNA and CDR2 SNTAGT. The germline V and J ends were trimmed by 3 bases and 7 bases, with 16 bases remaining between them. The CDR3 bases are TGTGCCAGCAGTGAATGGGACCATGGAGCTAATGAGCAGTTCTTC. This encodes CASSEWDHGANEQFF.

V gene TRBV5-1 combines with J gene TRBJ2-1; 16 bases fit TRBD2. CDR3 length: 16 amino acids. Per germline, CDR1 SGHRS and CDR2 YFSETQ. Trimming at V came to 3 bases and at J to 8 bases, leaving 5 bases not matched to a gene. The CDR3 coding sequence is TGCGCCAGCAGCTCTACCGGGACTAGCGGGAGGGATGAGCAGTTCTTC. This encodes CASSSTGTSGRDEQFF.

The chain employs TRBV15 and TRBJ2-5; D not certain. Deletions cut 0 bases from V and 5 bases from J, with 4 bases between. The length of the CDR3 is 12 residues. CDR1 and CDR2 (germline): LNHNV, YYDKDF (reference sequence). Here the CDR3 reads CATSRDWETQYF. Here the CDR3 DNA reads TGTGCCACCAGCAGAGATTGGGAGACCCAGTACTTC.

This clone has just one count. This chain joins TRBV7-2 and TRBJ1-2; no reliable D call. The CDR3 sequence is 14 residues long. Trimming shortened V by 5 bases and J by 8 bases, and 18 bases separated the two germline ends. CDR1 is SGHTA, CDR2 FQGNSA, per germline. The chain's CDR3 is CASSPEGGVGGYTF. CDR3 DNA: TGTGCCAGCAGCCCGGAAGGTGGAGTGGGAGGCTACACCTTC.

V and J are TRBV7-9 and TRBJ2-7; TRBD2 matches 11 bases. Germline-derived CDR1 and CDR2 are SEHNR and FQNEAQ (reference sequence). V was pared by 3 bases and J by 8 bases, with 12 bases of the junction left unmatched. The CDR3 loop spans 16 amino acids. CDR3 region: CASSLTDSGRAFQQYF. The CDR3 region has the DNA TGTGCCAGCAGCTTGACTGATAGCGGGAGGGCCTTCCAGCAGTACTTC.

V and J are TRBV4-3 and TRBJ2-7; D assignment may be TRBD1 or TRBD2 (5 bases each). Germline V gene data show CDR1 as LGHNA and CDR2 as YSLEER. Trimming stripped 0 bases from V and 6 bases from J, with 15 bases between. The CDR3 is 15 residues long. The CDR3 loop reads CASSQDGREISEQYF. The CDR3, as DNA: TGCGCCAGCAGCCAAGATGGCAGGGAGATAAGCGAGCAGTACTTC.

The chain links TRBV5-1 to TRBJ1-2; possible D gene TRBD1, 5 bases. The CDR3 is 16 residues long. CDR1 SGHRS and CDR2 YFSETQ come from the germline V gene. The V gene lost 0 bases and the J gene lost 4 bases, with 16 bases spanning the gap. The CDR3 DNA follows: TGCGCCAGCAGCTTGGCCGGAGGGGCGTCGACCTATGGCTACACCTTC. Protein product: CASSLAGGASTYGYTF.

This clone was recorded once. J is TRBJ2-3 and V is TRBV13, with D possibly TRBD2 on 5 matching bases. With 2 bases removed from V and 11 bases from J, the gap between germline ends came to 8 bases. CDR3 size: 11 residues. Germline CDR1 is PRHDT and CDR2 is FYEKMQ (reference sequence). The CDR3, as DNA: TGTGCCAGCAGCTTATTGGGGAGGCAGTATTTT. Translating gives CASSLLGRQYF.

This clone was recorded only once. CDR3 amino acids: CASSLGTGELFF. In DNA, the CDR3 is TGTGCCAGCAGCCTGGGAACCGGGGAGCTGTTTTTT. The V call is TRBV11-1, the J call TRBJ2-2; D gene unclear. V was cut by 5 bases and J by 5 bases, with 6 bases left in between. The germline V gene has CDR1 SGHAT and CDR2 FQDESV (reference sequence). The CDR3 has 12 residues. The full variable domain, in which reference TRBV11-1 and TRBJ2-2 provide the parts outside the CDR3, is EAEVAQSPRYKITEKSQAVAFWCDPISGHATLYWYRQILGQGPELLVQFQDESVVDDSQLPKDRFSAERLKGVDSTLKIQPAELGDSAMYLCASSLGTGELFFGEGSRLTVL.